Presented here are 29 T cell receptor beta chains from one specimen sequenced in a study of blood T cell repertoires in COVID-19. Method: immunoSEQ multiplex PCR; TCRdb's copy keeps in-frame clones and lacks some. The sample records tens of thousands of clones, 70% to 85% being singletons. Sequenced material: peripheral blood. Every receptor here comes from an elderly man with active COVID-19.

There are a few counts of this clone. V and J are TRBV28 and TRBJ1-6; the D gene is possibly TRBD1 (6 bases). This CDR3 comprises 13 residues. V lost 5 bases and J 7 bases, leaving 9 bases between the germline ends. Germline-derived CDR1 and CDR2 are MDHEN and SYDVKM. CDR3 amino acids: CASSGQSNSPLHF. The DNA of the CDR3 is TGTGCCAGCAGTGGACAGAGCAATTCACCCCTCCACTTT.

The chain carries TRBV5-1 and TRBJ1-2, with 8 bases aligning to TRBD1. The CDR3 has 14 residues. V was pared by 2 bases and J by 8 bases, with 8 bases of the junction left unmatched. Germline V gene sequence: CDR1 SGHRS, CDR2 YFSETQ. CDR3 nucleotide sequence: TGCGCCAGCAGCTTATCTCAGGGGGCTGGAGGCTACACCTTC. Translation: CASSLSQGAGGYTF.

The chain is built from TRBV5-1 and TRBJ2-7, with 9 bases aligning to TRBD1. With 4 bases clipped from V and 6 bases from J, the junction kept 11 bases outside the gene matches. The CDR3 covers 15 residues. Germline lookup yields CDR1 SGHRS and CDR2 YFSETQ. The CDR3 nucleotides read TGCGCCAGCAGCCTTGAGCCGGGACAGGGAATCGAGCAGTACTTC. It translates to CASSLEPGQGIEQYF.

The chain has TRBV10-1 and TRBJ2-3; the match to TRBD2 covers 7 bases. The germline V gene encodes CDR1 WNHNN and CDR2 SYGVQD (reference sequence). Unmatched junction bases numbered 11, after V lost 3 bases and J lost 2 bases. This CDR3 spans 17 amino acids. The CDR3 is CASSDSYWEGTTDTQYF. The CDR3, as DNA: TGCGCCAGCAGTGATAGTTATTGGGAGGGGACCACAGATACGCAGTATTTT.

The chain joins TRBV24-1 to TRBJ2-1, with 9 bases identical to TRBD1. Germline CDR1 is KGHDR and CDR2 is SFDVKD. The CDR3 is made up of 16 amino acids. V shed 4 bases, J shed 5 bases, and the junction held 8 bases outside the gene matches. The CDR3 loop reads CATSEAGQGKNNEQFF. CDR3 in DNA: TGTGCCACCAGTGAGGCGGGACAGGGAAAGAACAATGAGCAGTTCTTC.

This chain connects TRBV20-1 to TRBJ1-3; the D is unclear. V lost 3 bases to trimming and J lost 0 bases, with 9 bases between them. CDR1 is DFQATT and CDR2 is SNEGSKA in the germline V gene (reference sequence). This CDR3 has 14 residues. CDR3 bases: TGCAGTGCTAGTGGCGGCAGCTCTGGAAACACCATATATTTT. Protein: CSASGGSSGNTIYF.

The V and J genes are TRBV18 and TRBJ2-1; 8 bases line up with TRBD1. The CDR3 length is 18 residues. V lost 0 bases and J lost 4; bases outside the gene matches: 11. CDR1 is KGHSH, CDR2 LQKENI, per germline. As DNA, the CDR3 is TGTGCCAGCTCACCACCGGCAACAGGGGGTTTTTTATACAATGAGCAGTTCTTC. Its protein product is CASSPPATGGFLYNEQFF. Together with reference TRBV18 and TRBJ2-1, the CDR3 gives the full variable domain: NAGVMQNPRHLVRRRGQEARLRCSPMKGHSHVYWYRQLPEEGLKFMVYLQKENIIDESGMPKERFSAEFPKEGPSILRIQQVVRGDSAAYFCASSPPATGGFLYNEQFFGPGTRLTVL.

A single count supports this clone. V gene TRBV7-2 combines with J gene TRBJ1-2; TRBD1 agrees at 10 bases. V lost 5 bases, J lost 8 bases, and 8 bases stayed unmatched. CDR1 and CDR2 from the germline V gene are SGHTA and FQGNSA. The CDR3 consists of 14 residues. The CDR3 loop is CASSPGTGEIGYTF. The CDR3 DNA reads TGTGCCAGCAGCCCCGGGACAGGGGAAATCGGCTACACCTTC.

The rearrangement joins TRBV7-2 to TRBJ2-3, with 9 bases aligning to TRBD2. Unmatched junction bases numbered 3, after V lost 5 bases and J lost 0 bases. Germline V lookup: CDR1 SGHTA, CDR2 FQGNSA. This CDR3 region has 15 residues. The DNA for the CDR3 is TGTGCCAGCAGCCAGACTAGCGGAAGCACAGATACGCAGTATTTT. It translates to CASSQTSGSTDTQYF.

The CDR3 here is CASSRSGQGDGQPQHF. The CDR3 DNA reads as TGTGCCAGCAGCCGATCTGGACAGGGGGATGGTCAGCCCCAGCATTTT. V is TRBV3-1 (or the pseudogene TRBV3-2) and J is TRBJ1-5; TRBD1 agrees at 10 bases. This CDR3 region has 16 residues. Germline CDR1 is LGHDT and CDR2 is YNNKEL (reference sequence). Trimming removed 4 bases from V and 6 bases from J; junction bases left unmatched: 9.

The genes are TRBV2 and TRBJ1-2; TRBD1 is a possible D gene (5 bases). V shed 6 bases and J shed 8 bases, with 13 bases lying between them. This CDR3 contains 12 residues. Germline V gene data show CDR1 as SNHLY and CDR2 as FYNNEI. The CDR3 sequence is CASRTTEAGYTF. CDR3 nucleotide sequence: TGTGCCAGCAGGACGACAGAAGCAGGCTACACCTTC.

The J gene is TRBJ1-5, the V gene TRBV28; D gene unclear. The CDR3 is 15 amino acids. V lost 3 bases to trimming and J lost 1 base, with 10 bases between them. In germline, CDR1 is MDHEN, CDR2 SYDVKM. CDR3 protein: CASSLEGESNQPQHF. Here the CDR3 DNA reads TGTGCCAGCAGTTTGGAGGGAGAGAGCAATCAGCCCCAGCATTTT.

This chain uses TRBV10-1 with TRBJ1-1; 9 positions agree with TRBD1. Germline V gene sequence: CDR1 WNHNN, CDR2 SYGVQD (reference sequence). CDR3 length: 15 residues. J lost 6 bases, V lost 6 bases, and 11 bases had no gene match. The CDR3 here is CASRRPGTGIAEAFF. In nucleotides, the CDR3 is TGCGCCAGCAGACGTCCCGGGACAGGGATCGCTGAAGCTTTCTTT.

The V and J genes are TRBV27 and TRBJ1-2; the D is unclear. V was clipped by 4 bases and J by 0 bases, with 6 bases between them. There are 13 residues in the CDR3. Germline lookup yields CDR1 MNHEY and CDR2 SMNVEV (reference sequence). CDR3 in amino acids: CASSSGTNYGYTF. DNA of the CDR3: TGTGCCAGCAGTTCGGGTACTAACTATGGCTACACCTTC.

The CDR3 sequence is CASSLGSGTGVADTQYF. Here the CDR3 DNA reads TGTGCCAGCAGCTTAGGCTCCGGGACAGGGGTGGCAGATACGCAGTATTTT. This rearrangement joins TRBV11-3 to TRBJ2-3; 10 nucleotides line up with TRBD1. Germline V lookup: CDR1 SGHNT, CDR2 YENEEA. With V trimmed by 1 base and J by 4 bases, 8 bases remained unmatched. The CDR3 contains 17 residues.

V gene TRBV7-3 combines with J gene TRBJ1-4; possibly TRBD1 for D (5 bases). The V end lost 4 bases, the J end lost 3 bases, and 12 bases lay between the germline ends. Germline CDR1 SGHTA, CDR2 FQGTGA. The CDR3 has 15 amino acids. The CDR3, as DNA: TGTGCCAGCAGCTCCCTAGGGGCACCTAATGAAAAACTGTTTTTT. Protein product: CASSSLGAPNEKLFF.

The chain links TRBV4-3 to TRBJ2-2; 8 bases align to TRBD1. V was clipped by 0 bases and J by 8 bases; unmatched bases: 14. The germline CDR1 and CDR2 sequences are LGHNA and YSLEER. The CDR3 consists of 18 residues. CDR3 nucleotides: TGCGCCAGCAGCCAAGATATCGGTCGCAGGGGGCGAGGAGGGGAGCTGTTTTTT. Translated: CASSQDIGRRGRGGELFF.

The genes are TRBV4-1 and TRBJ1-3, with D perhaps matching TRBD1 (5 bases). The V end lost 0 bases, the J end lost 0 bases, and 18 bases lay between the germline ends. The germline V gene encodes CDR1 MGHRA and CDR2 YSYEKL. The CDR3 consists of 19 residues. In DNA, the CDR3 is TGCGCCAGCAGCCAAGATGGTGAAGGGGTCATAATCTCTGGAAACACCATATATTTT. It encodes CASSQDGEGVIISGNTIYF.

The chain uses TRBV19 and TRBJ2-1; 7 bases map to TRBD1. The CDR3 runs to 14 residues. Germline CDR1 LNHDA, CDR2 SQIVND (reference sequence). Trimming at V came to 3 bases and at J to 9 bases, leaving 8 bases not matched to a gene. This CDR3 reads CASSIYRGFGEQFF. The CDR3 DNA follows: TGTGCCAGTAGTATCTACAGGGGATTCGGTGAGCAGTTCTTC. Using reference TRBV19 and TRBJ2-1 for the parts outside the CDR3, the full variable domain is DGGITQSPKYLFRKEGQNVTLSCEQNLNHDAMYWYRQDPGQGLRLIYYSQIVNDFQKGDIAEGYSVSREKKESFPLTVTSAQKNPTAFYLCASSIYRGFGEQFFGPGTRLTVL.

The rearrangement uses TRBV5-8 and TRBJ1-2, with TRBD1 as a possible D gene (6 bases). Germline-derived CDR1 and CDR2 are SGHTS and YDEGEE. The germline V and J ends were trimmed by 2 bases and 4 bases, with 12 bases remaining between them. This CDR3 has 14 residues. CDR3 sequence: CASSLGGRGYGYTF. In DNA, the CDR3 is TGTGCCAGCAGCTTAGGTGGCAGGGGCTATGGCTACACCTTC.

The table lists this clone with a count of one. V and J are TRBV5-1 and TRBJ2-2, with 8 bases fitting TRBD1. Germline assignment: CDR1 SGHRS and CDR2 YFSETQ. V gave up 3 bases and J gave up 2 bases; unmatched junction bases: 3. This CDR3 spans 15 amino acids. The CDR3 is CASSSGTGNTGELFF. The DNA of the CDR3 is TGCGCCAGCAGCTCAGGGACAGGAAACACCGGGGAGCTGTTTTTT.

The V gene is TRBV27, the J gene TRBJ1-5, with D maybe TRBD1 (6 bases). The CDR3 contains 13 residues. Trimming left V 3 bases short and J 7 bases short, with 10 bases between. Germline V gene data show CDR1 as MNHEY and CDR2 as SMNVEV (reference sequence). The CDR3 DNA reads as TGTGCCAGCAGTTTCTCCCAGGGGCAGCCCCAGCATTTT. Its protein product is CASSFSQGQPQHF.

The rearrangement joins TRBV19 to TRBJ2-4; the D is unclear. V was trimmed by 7 bases and J by 5 bases, leaving 12 bases between them. Germline-derived CDR1 and CDR2 are LNHDA and SQIVND (reference sequence). CDR3 length equals 13 residues. CDR3 region: CASTPREENIQYF. In DNA, the CDR3 is TGTGCCAGTACCCCCCGTGAGGAAAACATTCAGTACTTC.

The V and J genes are TRBV7-2 and TRBJ2-7; 8 bases fit TRBD2. The length of the CDR3 is 13 residues. V shed 4 bases, J shed 3 bases, and the junction held 2 bases outside the gene matches. Looked up from germline, CDR1 is SGHTA and CDR2 is FQGNSA. The CDR3 region is CASSSGGIYEQYF. The CDR3 DNA is TGTGCCAGCAGCTCGGGGGGGATCTACGAGCAGTACTTC.

CDR3 in amino acids: CASSQDNSQTVSTEAFF. Here the CDR3 DNA reads TGCGCCAGCAGCCAAGATAATTCCCAAACAGTCTCCACTGAAGCTTTCTTT. The V and J genes are TRBV4-1 and TRBJ1-1; D remains ambiguous. Germline loops: CDR1 MGHRA, CDR2 YSYEKL. Trimming took off 0 bases at V and 4 bases at J, with 18 bases between the two ends. The CDR3 is made up of 17 amino acids.

This rearrangement joins TRBV6-5 to TRBJ1-2; D gene uncertain. The CDR3 length is 14 residues. Trimming removed 2 bases from V and 8 bases from J, with 15 bases in between. Germline-derived CDR1 and CDR2 are MNHEY and SVGAGI. As DNA, the CDR3 is TGTGCCAGCAGTTACGAGGGAGGACGACGCGGCTACACCTTC. This encodes CASSYEGGRRGYTF.

The V gene is TRBV5-1, the J gene TRBJ1-3, with D unresolved. Germline V lookup: CDR1 SGHRS, CDR2 YFSETQ. V gave up 0 bases and J gave up 3 bases, with 4 bases separating them. The CDR3 extends over 13 amino acids. CDR3 nucleotides: TGCGCCAGCAGCTTGGGACATGGAAACACCATATATTTT. It codes for CASSLGHGNTIYF.

The chain uses TRBV28 and TRBJ2-7; TRBD1 matches at 7 bases. The junction had 7 bases not matched to a gene; V was cut back by 2 bases and J by 0 bases. Germline values: CDR1 MDHEN, CDR2 SYDVKM. CDR3 length: 16 residues. The CDR3 sequence: CASSLHDRVTSYEQYF. The CDR3 bases are TGTGCCAGCAGTTTACACGACAGGGTAACCTCCTACGAGCAGTACTTC.

The rearrangement uses TRBV2 and TRBJ1-1, with D perhaps TRBD1 (6 bases). V lost 6 bases and J lost 4, with 12 bases in between. CDR1 SNHLY and CDR2 FYNNEI come from the germline V gene. The CDR3 loop spans 13 amino acids. CDR3 amino acids: CASRRGGPTEAFF. CDR3 DNA sequence: TGTGCCAGCAGGAGGGGGGGACCCACTGAAGCTTTCTTT.